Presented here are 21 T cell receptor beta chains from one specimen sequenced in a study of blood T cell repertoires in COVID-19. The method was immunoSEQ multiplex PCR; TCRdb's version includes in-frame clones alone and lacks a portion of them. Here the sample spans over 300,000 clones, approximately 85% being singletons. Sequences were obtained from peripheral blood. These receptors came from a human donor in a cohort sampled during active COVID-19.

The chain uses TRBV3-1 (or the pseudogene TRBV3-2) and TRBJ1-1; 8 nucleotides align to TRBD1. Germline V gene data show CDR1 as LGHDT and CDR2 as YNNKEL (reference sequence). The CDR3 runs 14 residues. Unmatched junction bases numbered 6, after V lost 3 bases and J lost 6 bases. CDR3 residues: CASSHRAGGSEAFF. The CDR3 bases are TGTGCCAGCAGCCATCGAGCAGGGGGCTCTGAAGCTTTCTTT.

The CDR3 here is CASSLGIAGWTEAFF. The DNA for the CDR3 is TGTGCCAGCAGCTTAGGGATTGCGGGGTGGACTGAAGCTTTCTTT. V gene TRBV7-9 combines with J gene TRBJ1-1; the D is unclear. Germline V lookup: CDR1 SEHNR, CDR2 FQNEAQ (reference sequence). The CDR3 has 15 amino acids. The V end lost 1 base, the J end lost 5 bases, and 14 bases lay between the germline ends. The whole variable domain, filled in from reference TRBV7-9 and TRBJ1-1, reads DTGVSQNPRHKITKRGQNVTFRCDPISEHNRLYWYRQTLGQGPEFLTYFQNEAQLEKSRLLSDRFSAERPKGSFSTLEIQRTEQGDSAMYLCASSLGIAGWTEAFFGQGTRLTVV.

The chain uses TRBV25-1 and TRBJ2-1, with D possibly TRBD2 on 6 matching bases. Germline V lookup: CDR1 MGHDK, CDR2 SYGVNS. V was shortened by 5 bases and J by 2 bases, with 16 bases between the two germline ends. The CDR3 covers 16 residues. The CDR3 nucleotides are TGTGCCAGCAGTTCCCATGGGGGGTTGGCCTACAATGAGCAGTTCTTC. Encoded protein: CASSSHGGLAYNEQFF.

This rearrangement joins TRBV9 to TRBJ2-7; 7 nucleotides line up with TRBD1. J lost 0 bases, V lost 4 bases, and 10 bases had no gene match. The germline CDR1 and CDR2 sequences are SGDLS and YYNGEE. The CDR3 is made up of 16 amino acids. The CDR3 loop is CASSSPAGTDSYEQYF. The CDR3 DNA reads TGTGCCAGCAGCTCGCCCGCTGGGACAGACTCCTACGAGCAGTACTTC.

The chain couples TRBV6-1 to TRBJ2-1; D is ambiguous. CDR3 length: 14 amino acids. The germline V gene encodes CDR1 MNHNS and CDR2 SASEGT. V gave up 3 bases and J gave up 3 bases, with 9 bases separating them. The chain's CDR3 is CASSDWQVYNEQFF. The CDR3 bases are TGTGCCAGCAGTGATTGGCAGGTCTACAATGAGCAGTTCTTC.

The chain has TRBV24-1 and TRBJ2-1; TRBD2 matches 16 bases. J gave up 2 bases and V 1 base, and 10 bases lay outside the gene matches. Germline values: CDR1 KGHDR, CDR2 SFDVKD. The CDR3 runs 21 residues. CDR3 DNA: TGTGCCACCAGTGATTTAAGACCGGGACTAGCGGGGGGGAACACCTACAATGAGCAGTTCTTC. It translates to CATSDLRPGLAGGNTYNEQFF.

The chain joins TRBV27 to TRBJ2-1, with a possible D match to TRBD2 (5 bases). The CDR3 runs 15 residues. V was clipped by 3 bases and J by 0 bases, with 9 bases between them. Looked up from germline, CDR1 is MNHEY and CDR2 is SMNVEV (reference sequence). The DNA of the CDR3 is TGTGCCAGCAGTTTGGGTCGGGGCTCCTACAATGAGCAGTTCTTC. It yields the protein CASSLGRGSYNEQFF.

CDR3 in amino acids: CASSQALGQTSNTEAFF. CDR3 DNA: TGTGCCAGCAGCCAAGCCTTGGGACAGACGTCGAACACTGAAGCTTTCTTT. The chain is built from TRBV3-1 (or the pseudogene TRBV3-2) and TRBJ1-1; 7 bases line up with TRBD1. Germline CDR1 LGHDT, CDR2 YNNKEL (reference sequence). Trimming cost V 1 base and J 1 base; bases outside gene matches: 9. The CDR3 runs 17 residues.

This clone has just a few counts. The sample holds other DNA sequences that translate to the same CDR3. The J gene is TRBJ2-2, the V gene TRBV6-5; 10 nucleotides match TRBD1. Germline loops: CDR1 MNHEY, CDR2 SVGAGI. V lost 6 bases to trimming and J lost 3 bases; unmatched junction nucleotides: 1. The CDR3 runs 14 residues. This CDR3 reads CASRTGGDTGELFF. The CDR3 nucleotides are TGTGCCAGCAGGACAGGGGGCGACACCGGGGAGCTGTTTTTT.

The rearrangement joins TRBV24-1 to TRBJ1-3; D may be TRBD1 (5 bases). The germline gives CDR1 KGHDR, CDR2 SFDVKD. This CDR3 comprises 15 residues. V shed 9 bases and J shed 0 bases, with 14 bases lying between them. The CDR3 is CATLPGHLSGNTIYF. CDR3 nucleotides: TGTGCCACCCTCCCTGGACACCTCTCTGGAAACACCATATATTTT.

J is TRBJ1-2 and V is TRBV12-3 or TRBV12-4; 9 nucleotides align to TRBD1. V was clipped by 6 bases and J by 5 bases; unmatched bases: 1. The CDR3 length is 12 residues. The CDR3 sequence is CASRGQGYGYTF. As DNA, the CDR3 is TGTGCCAGCAGGGGACAGGGTTATGGCTACACCTTC.

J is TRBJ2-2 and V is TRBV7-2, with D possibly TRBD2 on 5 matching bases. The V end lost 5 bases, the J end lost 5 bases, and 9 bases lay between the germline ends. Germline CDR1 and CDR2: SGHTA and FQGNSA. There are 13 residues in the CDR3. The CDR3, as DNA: TGTGCCAGCAGCCGCAGCGGAACCGGGGAGCTGTTTTTT. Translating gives CASSRSGTGELFF.

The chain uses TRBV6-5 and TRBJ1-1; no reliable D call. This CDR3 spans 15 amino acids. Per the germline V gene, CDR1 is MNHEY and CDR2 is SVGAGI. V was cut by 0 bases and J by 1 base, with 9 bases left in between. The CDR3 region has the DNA TGTGCCAGCAGTTACTCAGGGAGCCAGAACACTGAAGCTTTCTTT. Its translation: CASSYSGSQNTEAFF.

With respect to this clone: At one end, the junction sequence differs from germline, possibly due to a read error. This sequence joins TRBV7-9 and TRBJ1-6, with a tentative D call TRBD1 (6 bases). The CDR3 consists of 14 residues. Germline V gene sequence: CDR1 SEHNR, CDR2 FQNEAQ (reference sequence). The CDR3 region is CASSPPRGNSPLHF. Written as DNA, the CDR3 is TGTGCCAGCAGCCCACCTAGGGGGAATTCTCCCCTCCACTTT.

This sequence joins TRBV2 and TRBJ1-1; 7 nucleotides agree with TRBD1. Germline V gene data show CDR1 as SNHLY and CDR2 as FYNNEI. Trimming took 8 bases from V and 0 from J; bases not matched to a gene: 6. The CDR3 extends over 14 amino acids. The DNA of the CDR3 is TGTGCCAGCGGGACAGAATTCATGAACACTGAAGCTTTCTTT. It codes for CASGTEFMNTEAFF.

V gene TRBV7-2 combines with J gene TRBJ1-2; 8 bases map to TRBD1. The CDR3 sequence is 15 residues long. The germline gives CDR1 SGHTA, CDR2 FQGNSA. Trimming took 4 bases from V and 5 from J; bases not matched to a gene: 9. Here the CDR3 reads CASSSRQGRPYGYTF. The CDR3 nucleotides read TGTGCCAGCAGCTCGCGACAGGGGCGTCCGTATGGCTACACCTTC.

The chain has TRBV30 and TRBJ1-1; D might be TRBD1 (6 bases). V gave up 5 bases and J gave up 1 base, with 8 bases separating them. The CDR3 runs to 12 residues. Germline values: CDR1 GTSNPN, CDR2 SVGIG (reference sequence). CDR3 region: CAWQQGNTEAFF. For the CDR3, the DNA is TGTGCCTGGCAACAGGGGAACACTGAAGCTTTCTTT.

CDR3 bases: TGTGCTAGTGGTTTGGACAGAACAACTAATGAAAAACTGTTTTTT. It is translated as CASGLDRTTNEKLFF. The chain is built from TRBV12-5 and TRBJ1-4; D gene uncertain. The CDR3 totals 15 residues. Germline lookup yields CDR1 LGHNT and CDR2 FRNRAP. Trimming left V 1 base short and J 0 bases short, with 6 bases between. The entire variable domain, with the rest obtained from reference TRBV12-5 and TRBJ1-4, is as follows: DARVTQTPRHKVTEMGQEVTMRCQPILGHNTVFWYRQTMMQGLELLAYFRNRAPLDDSGMPKDRFSAEMPDATLATLKIQPSEPRDSAVYFCASGLDRTTNEKLFFGSGTQLSVL.

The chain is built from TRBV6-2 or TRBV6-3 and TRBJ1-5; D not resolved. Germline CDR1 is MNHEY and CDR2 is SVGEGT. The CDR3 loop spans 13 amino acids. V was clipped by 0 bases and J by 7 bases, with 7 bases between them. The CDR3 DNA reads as TGTGCCAGCAGTTACTCGCGGGAACAGCCCCAGCATTTT. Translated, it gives CASSYSREQPQHF.

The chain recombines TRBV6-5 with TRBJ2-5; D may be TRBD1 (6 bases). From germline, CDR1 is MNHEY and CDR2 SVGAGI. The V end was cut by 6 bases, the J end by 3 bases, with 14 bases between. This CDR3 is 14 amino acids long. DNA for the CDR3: TGTGCCAGCAGATCGACGACAGGAGAAGAGACCCAGTACTTC. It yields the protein CASRSTTGEETQYF.

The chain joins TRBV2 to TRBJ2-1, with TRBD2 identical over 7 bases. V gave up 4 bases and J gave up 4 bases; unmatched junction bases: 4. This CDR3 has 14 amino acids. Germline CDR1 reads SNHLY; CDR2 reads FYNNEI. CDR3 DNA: TGTGCCAGCAGTGGGGCTAGCGGATACAATGAGCAGTTCTTC. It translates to CASSGASGYNEQFF. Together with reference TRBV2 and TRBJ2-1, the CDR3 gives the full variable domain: EPEVTQTPSHQVTQMGQEVILRCVPISNHLYFYWYRQILGQKVEFLVSFYNNEISEKSEIFDDQFSVERPDGSNFTLKIRSTKLEDSAMYFCASSGASGYNEQFFGPGTRLTVL.